These 6 T cell receptor beta chains share one sample of origin, sequenced in a study of T cells after yellow fever vaccination. TCRdb re-called the 5' RACE reads through MiXCR, storing one row per CDR3 protein. The sample records 200,000 to 300,000 distinct CDR3 sequences, about 3.7% being singletons. The sequenced sample was PBMCs, obtained 15 days after the yellow fever booster vaccination. These receptor sequences come from a man aged 18 to 29 who received the YFV17D yellow fever vaccine.

As concerns this clonotype: A read error is possible here, since a much larger clone lies one base away. The J gene is TRBJ2-1, the V gene TRBV2; no clear D. The V end was cut by 11 bases, the J end by 10 bases, with 9 bases between. The germline V gene has CDR1 SNHLY and CDR2 FYNNEI. This CDR3 spans 9 amino acids. Written as DNA, the CDR3 is TGTGCCGGATGGGAAGAGCAGTTCTTC. Its protein is CAGWEEQFF. The full variable domain, rest sourced from reference TRBV2 and TRBJ2-1, is EPEVTQTPSHQVTQMGQEVILRCVPISNHLYFYWYRQILGQKVEFLVSFYNNEISEKSEIFDDQFSVERPDGSNFTLKIRSTKLEDSAMYFCAGWEEQFFGPGTRLTVL.

This clonotype was seen repeatedly, ten times or more. This chain uses TRBV12-3 or TRBV12-4 with TRBJ1-5; a weak D match, TRBD1 (5 bases). V was trimmed by 8 bases and J by 0 bases, leaving 17 bases between them. This CDR3 has 16 residues. CDR3 in DNA: TGTGCCAGCTCACCGAGGGGTGGTGCTAGCAATCAGCCCCAGCATTTT. The encoded protein is CASSPRGGASNQPQHF.

This clonotype was counted at least ten times. The genes are TRBV2 and TRBJ2-3; TRBD1 matches 8 bases. Germline V gene sequence: CDR1 SNHLY, CDR2 FYNNEI. This CDR3 has 15 residues. V was pared by 5 bases and J by 5 bases, with 9 bases of the junction left unmatched. CDR3 protein: CASSSDRGFGDTQYF. The CDR3 DNA sequence: TGTGCCAGCAGTAGCGACAGGGGATTTGGAGATACGCAGTATTTT.

This clonotype came up many times. This sequence joins TRBV12-3 or TRBV12-4 and TRBJ1-2; D gene unclear. Trimming stripped 4 bases from V and 3 bases from J, with 6 bases between. There are 12 residues in the CDR3. The DNA of the CDR3 is TGTGCCAGCAGTTATGAGGACTATGGCTACACCTTC. Protein sequence: CASSYEDYGYTF.

This clonotype was counted many times. The chain links TRBV20-1 to TRBJ2-5; perhaps TRBD2 as D (6 bases). Germline CDR1 reads DFQATT; CDR2 reads SNEGSKA (reference sequence). The CDR3 covers 14 residues. The V end was cut by 1 base, the J end by 1 base, with 10 bases between. The CDR3 loop reads CSARVGGSQETQYF. The CDR3 DNA is TGCAGTGCTAGAGTAGGAGGGTCCCAAGAGACCCAGTACTTC.

This clonotype was found many times. J is TRBJ1-6 and V is TRBV5-4; TRBD1 might be the D (5 bases). Between the trimmed V and J ends, which lost 2 bases and 5 bases, there was a span of 14 bases. The CDR3 contains 16 residues. Germline V gene lookup returns CDR1 SGHNT and CDR2 YYREEE (reference sequence). The CDR3 DNA follows: TGTGCCAGCAGCTTATTTGGGGCCCGGAATAATTCACCCCTCCACTTT. Encoded protein: CASSLFGARNNSPLHF.